This T cell receptor beta chain was documented in a study of T cell repertoires in cytomegalovirus infection. The CDR3 loop spans 13 amino acids. The V end was cut by 5 bases, the J end by 5 bases, with 12 bases between. Germline CDR1 is LNHDA and CDR2 is SQIVND (reference sequence). TCRdb itself ran the reads through MiXCR, one entry per CDR3 protein. The table shows 700,000 to 950,000 distinct CDR3 sequences, with 30% to 35% occurring only once. Many counts were recorded for this clonotype. Its antigen is as yet unknown. General observations from the study: Ex vivo, HLA-C-restricted CMV-specific TCR beta clonotypes prevailed over the rest of the response.

The sequence derives from a human donor in good health (CMV status not recorded). Some clones in this sample may be carry-over from other donors' samples. The chain is built from TRBV19 and TRBJ1-1, with D possibly TRBD1 on 6 matching bases. Here the sequenced sample was cultured CD8+ T cells from PBMCs, taken from culture after CMV antigen stimulation. CDR3 region: CASSVQGGTEAFF. In nucleotides, the CDR3 is TGTGCCAGTAGTGTACAGGGCGGTACTGAAGCTTTCTTT.